The source of this T cell receptor beta chain is a study of CD8 T cells in Susac syndrome. Study-wide results and caveats: The study's TCR sequencing and HLA analysis drew on a certain number of individuals. That number was acknowledged as relatively small.

Germline V CDR1 and CDR2: GTSNPN, SVGIG (reference sequence). This CDR3 is 13 amino acids long. V lost 3 bases to trimming and J lost 1 base, with 9 bases between them. Random hexamers were used to reverse transcribe an amount of about 0.5 to 1 ug RNA. Amplification of the TCR beta CDR3 was carried out by immunoSEQ multiplex PCR, which spanned a total of 54 Vbeta and 13 Jbeta segments. TCRdb used MiXCR to reprocess the immunoSEQ multiplex PCR reads, holding one entry per CDR3 protein. The sample shows approximately 220,000 distinct CDR3 sequences, roughly nine tenths of them seen only once. Notes on this clonotype: Its specificity is unknown.

TEMRA cells were FACS-enriched, unlike CD8+ and CD4+ T cells, which were negatively isolated. The rearrangement links TRBV30 to TRBJ1-1; no definite D call. The sequenced sample consisted of CD8+ T cells from PBMCs. This TCR came from a human donor with multiple sclerosis. CDR3 in DNA: TGTGCCTGGAGCCTGCTTGGGAACACTGAAGCTTTCTTT. Residues: CAWSLLGNTEAFF. Using reference TRBV30 and TRBJ1-1 for the parts outside the CDR3, the full variable domain is SQTIHQWPATLVQPVGSPLSLECTVEGTSNPNLYWYRQAAGRGLQLLFYSVGIGQISSEVPQNLSASRPQDRQFILSSKKLLLSDSGFYLCAWSLLGNTEAFFGQGTRLTVV.